A single T cell receptor beta chain is shown here with its context. Germline V gene sequence: CDR1 SGHRS, CDR2 YFSETQ. V lost 4 bases and J 5 bases, leaving 7 bases between the germline ends. CDR3 length equals 13 residues. Profiling relied on immunoSEQ multiplex PCR, and the TCRdb table lists in-frame clones only, not all of them. This sample yields 110,000 to 150,000 clones, of which 80% to 90% are seen a single time; 5.5% to 7% belongs to the top ten. The data originate from a study of cytomegalovirus exposure and HLA in healthy donors. The TCR originated in a woman aged 25-40 years in good health and CMV-seropositive. Sequenced material: PBMCs. The V call is TRBV5-1, the J call TRBJ1-6; D is possibly TRBD1 (5 bases). The CDR3 here is CASSIRDNSPLHF. The CDR3 DNA reads as TGCGCCAGCAGCATCAGGGATAATTCACCCCTCCACTTT.